What follows are 23 T cell receptor beta chains derived from one specimen sequenced in a study of blood T cell repertoires in COVID-19. Sequencing used immunoSEQ multiplex PCR; TCRdb keeps in-frame clones, though not all of them. In the table there are approximately 89,000 clones, about 81% of which are singletons. Sequenced input: peripheral blood. The source of these receptors is a human donor in a cohort sampled during active COVID-19.

V and J are TRBV5-1 and TRBJ1-5; D gene unclear. CDR1 and CDR2 (germline): SGHRS, YFSETQ. The V end was cut by 1 base, the J end by 2 bases, with 10 bases between. The CDR3 spans 15 residues. CDR3 sequence reads: CASSLNPLGNQPQHF. The CDR3 region has the DNA TGCGCCAGCAGCTTGAATCCACTGGGCAATCAGCCCCAGCATTTT.

The chain combines TRBV7-2 with TRBJ1-5; a possible D gene is TRBD1 (5 bases). Germline V gives CDR1 SGHTA, CDR2 FQGNSA. CDR3 length: 14 residues. The V gene lost 1 base and the J gene lost 4 bases, with 8 bases spanning the gap. CDR3 coding DNA: TGTGCCAGCAGCTTAGTACGACAGAATCAGCCCCAGCATTTT. The encoded protein is CASSLVRQNQPQHF.

CDR3 in amino acids: CASSETTVAEQYF. The CDR3 DNA is TGTGCCAGCAGCGAAACGACAGTGGCCGAGCAGTACTTC. V gene TRBV4-2 combines with J gene TRBJ2-7; D might be TRBD1 (5 bases). The CDR3 loop spans 13 amino acids. CDR1 LGHNA and CDR2 YNFKEQ come from the germline V gene. Trimming stripped 5 bases from V and 6 bases from J, with 14 bases between.

V and J are TRBV7-2 and TRBJ2-5; 7 bases are shared with TRBD2. The CDR3 covers 14 residues. Per the germline V gene, CDR1 is SGHTA and CDR2 is FQGNSA. With V trimmed by 4 bases and J by 4 bases, 6 bases remained unmatched. CDR3 bases: TGTGCCAGCAGCTCCGAGCGGGGAGGAGAGACCCAGTACTTC. This sequence encodes CASSSERGGETQYF.

J is TRBJ1-2 and V is TRBV7-8, with D perhaps matching TRBD1 (5 bases). Trimming removed 5 bases at V and 4 bases at J, with 17 bases between. The CDR3 length is 15 residues. Germline V CDR1 and CDR2: SGHVS, FQNEAQ. CDR3 residues: CASSPVAGGFYGYTF. CDR3 coding DNA: TGTGCCAGCAGCCCCGTGGCGGGGGGTTTCTATGGCTACACCTTC.

The CDR3 sequence: CASSQELRGSNTGELFF. The CDR3 nucleotides read TGCGCCAGCAGCCAAGAGTTGCGGGGGTCCAACACCGGGGAGCTGTTTTTT. This chain links TRBV4-1 with TRBJ2-2; 7 nucleotides line up with TRBD2. CDR3 length: 17 amino acids. V lost 0 bases, J lost 2 bases, and 6 bases stayed unmatched. Germline V gene sequence: CDR1 MGHRA, CDR2 YSYEKL.

J is TRBJ1-2 and V is TRBV28; 7 bases line up with TRBD1. This CDR3 has 18 residues. V lost 6 bases, J lost 0 bases, and 16 bases stayed unmatched. Per the germline V gene, CDR1 is MDHEN and CDR2 is SYDVKM. The CDR3 spells CASRPWGQILDSNYGYTF. CDR3 sequence (DNA): TGTGCCAGCAGGCCCTGGGGACAGATCTTGGATTCTAACTATGGCTACACCTTC.

V and J are TRBV29-1 and TRBJ1-2; the D gene is possibly TRBD1 (5 bases). The ends were cut back, 4 bases at V and 8 bases at J, with 11 bases in the middle. The CDR3 loop spans 11 amino acids. Germline-derived CDR1 and CDR2 are SQVTM and ANQGSEA. CDR3 coding DNA: TGCAGCGTTGGGCAGGGAATAGGCTACACCTTC. It translates to CSVGQGIGYTF. Full variable domain (rest looked up from reference TRBV29-1 and TRBJ1-2): SAVISQKPSRDICQRGTSLTIQCQVDSQVTMMFWYRQQPGQSLTLIATANQGSEATYESGFVIDKFPISRPNLTFSTLTVSNMSPEDSSIYLCSVGQGIGYTFGSGTRLTVV.

V is TRBV7-2 and J is TRBJ2-7; 11 nucleotides agree with TRBD2. CDR3 length equals 14 residues. The junction had 3 bases not matched to a gene; V was cut back by 5 bases and J by 3 bases. The germline V gene has CDR1 SGHTA and CDR2 FQGNSA. The CDR3 DNA sequence: TGTGCCAGCAGCCATAGCGGGGGGGACTACGAGCAGTACTTC. Its translation is CASSHSGGDYEQYF.

V gene TRBV27 combines with J gene TRBJ2-1; the D is unclear. CDR1 and CDR2 (germline): MNHEY, SMNVEV (reference sequence). The CDR3 loop spans 12 amino acids. V shed 2 bases and J shed 6 bases, with 5 bases lying between them. CDR3 sequence (DNA): TGTGCCAGCAGTTTAGACTTCAATGAGCAGTTCTTC. It translates to CASSLDFNEQFF.

This sequence joins TRBV4-1 and TRBJ2-3; 7 bases agree with TRBD2. Looked up from germline, CDR1 is MGHRA and CDR2 is YSYEKL. The CDR3 covers 17 residues. V lost 1 base, J lost 3 bases, and 10 bases stayed unmatched. CDR3 amino acids: CASSQANLAESTDTQYF. The CDR3 DNA reads TGCGCCAGCAGCCAAGCCAACCTAGCGGAATCAACAGATACGCAGTATTTT.

This clone was picked up a small number of times. The chain carries TRBV7-6 and TRBJ2-1; 11 bases are shared with TRBD2. The V segment lost 6 bases and the J segment 6 bases; nucleotides outside the gene matches: 7. The CDR3 length is 15 residues. CDR1 SGHVS and CDR2 FNYEAQ come from the germline V gene. Written as DNA, the CDR3 is TGTGCCAGCAGTTTATCCGGGACTAGCGGCAATGAGCAGTTCTTC. Translation: CASSLSGTSGNEQFF.

The rearrangement uses TRBV10-3 and TRBJ2-2; D is perhaps TRBD2 (6 bases). CDR3 size: 13 residues. The germline V and J ends were trimmed by 6 bases and 4 bases, with 9 bases remaining between them. Per germline, CDR1 ENHRY and CDR2 SYGVKD. CDR3 DNA sequence: TGTGCCATCAGGCCGGGACTCACCGGGGAGCTGTTTTTT. Amino acids: CAIRPGLTGELFF.

The chain has TRBV7-9 and TRBJ1-2; 7 bases match TRBD1. The CDR3 extends over 15 amino acids. J was trimmed by 4 bases and V by 5 bases; bases with no gene match: 10. Per the germline V gene, CDR1 is SEHNR and CDR2 is FQNEAQ (reference sequence). This CDR3 is CASSPQGQTPYGYTF. In DNA, the CDR3 is TGTGCCAGCAGCCCCCAGGGACAGACTCCCTATGGCTACACCTTC.

The V call is TRBV2, the J call TRBJ2-5; tentatively, D is TRBD2 (6 bases). The CDR3 is 12 amino acids. CDR1 and CDR2 (germline): SNHLY, FYNNEI. V lost 7 bases and J lost 4, with 10 bases in between. The CDR3 DNA reads as TGTGCCAGCATGAGGGGAGGAGAGACCCAGTACTTC. Encoded protein: CASMRGGETQYF.

This clone was seen a handful of times. The genes are TRBV4-2 and TRBJ2-7; 7 positions match TRBD1. The V and J ends lost 0 bases and 4 bases, in that order; junction bases with no gene match: 6. This CDR3 spans 15 amino acids. The V gene's germline CDR1 is LGHNA and CDR2 YNFKEQ. This chain's CDR3 is CASSQDLGGGYEQYF. The CDR3 nucleotides are TGTGCCAGCAGCCAAGATTTAGGGGGCGGGTACGAGCAGTACTTC.

The chain combines TRBV9 with TRBJ2-1, with TRBD1 identical over 9 bases. From germline, CDR1 is SGDLS and CDR2 YYNGEE. The CDR3 length is 16 residues. V dropped 4 bases and J dropped 2; count of bases not matched to a gene: 7. CDR3 in DNA: TGTGCCAGCAGCATCCACAGGGGGCCCACCTACAATGAGCAGTTCTTC. Amino acids: CASSIHRGPTYNEQFF.

This clone came up a few times. The identical CDR3 is also encoded by other nucleotide sequences in the sample. The rearrangement links TRBV5-1 to TRBJ2-7, with TRBD1 matching over 7 bases. The V gene's germline CDR1 is SGHRS and CDR2 YFSETQ. V shed 0 bases, J shed 5 bases, and the junction held 8 bases outside the gene matches. The CDR3 is 15 amino acids. In nucleotides, the CDR3 is TGCGCCAGCAGCTTGGGGACAGGTGGGGGCGACGAGCAGTACTTC. Protein sequence: CASSLGTGGGDEQYF. The full variable domain, with the rest looked up from reference TRBV5-1 and TRBJ2-7, is KAGVTQTPRYLIKTRGQQVTLSCSPISGHRSVSWYQQTPGQGLQFLFEYFSETQRNKGNFPGRFSGRQFSNSRSEMNVSTLELGDSALYLCASSLGTGGGDEQYFGPGTRLTVT.

This clone was seen more than once but under ten times. The V and J genes are TRBV19 and TRBJ1-1; 7 positions match TRBD1. V lost 2 bases, J lost 0 bases, and 6 bases stayed unmatched. Germline CDR1 is LNHDA and CDR2 is SQIVND (reference sequence). This CDR3 is 16 amino acids long. CDR3 amino acids: CASSIPPTGMNTEAFF. CDR3 DNA sequence: TGTGCCAGTAGTATACCCCCGACAGGGATGAACACTGAAGCTTTCTTT. The full variable domain, in which reference TRBV19 and TRBJ1-1 provide the parts outside the CDR3, is DGGITQSPKYLFRKEGQNVTLSCEQNLNHDAMYWYRQDPGQGLRLIYYSQIVNDFQKGDIAEGYSVSREKKESFPLTVTSAQKNPTAFYLCASSIPPTGMNTEAFFGQGTRLTVV.

There are a few counts of this clone. The V gene is TRBV2, the J gene TRBJ1-5, with 10 bases lining up with TRBD1. Germline trimming cut 6 bases from V and 7 bases from J; bases unmatched to any gene: 9. The CDR3 spans 15 residues. Germline loops: CDR1 SNHLY, CDR2 FYNNEI. The CDR3 sequence: CASRGTGALGQPQHF. In nucleotides, the CDR3 is TGTGCCAGCAGGGGGACAGGGGCCCTTGGGCAGCCCCAGCATTTT.

V is TRBV11-2 and J is TRBJ2-5, with D maybe TRBD1 (6 bases). The V end was cut by 3 bases, the J end by 5 bases, with 7 bases between. This CDR3 region has 12 residues. Per the germline V gene, CDR1 is SGHAT and CDR2 is FQNNGV. The CDR3 sequence: CASSFGQETQYF. CDR3 in DNA: TGTGCCAGCAGCTTCGGACAGGAGACCCAGTACTTC.

V is TRBV6-5 and J is TRBJ2-7; weak D call: TRBD1 (6 bases). The ends were cut back, 5 bases at V and 3 bases at J, with 17 bases in the middle. Germline CDR1 and CDR2: MNHEY and SVGAGI. CDR3 size: 15 residues. CDR3 sequence reads: CASSHTGNYGYEQYF. The CDR3 DNA sequence: TGTGCCAGCAGTCACACAGGGAACTATGGCTACGAGCAGTACTTC.

DNA of the CDR3: TGTGCCAGCAGCTTAAGGGGACAGTTCAGCACAGATACGCAGTATTTT. Encoded protein: CASSLRGQFSTDTQYF. The rearrangement uses TRBV11-1 and TRBJ2-3; 7 nucleotides agree with TRBD1. From germline, CDR1 is SGHAT and CDR2 FQDESV (reference sequence). With 2 bases clipped from V and 0 bases from J, the junction kept 5 bases outside the gene matches. The CDR3 is 16 residues long.